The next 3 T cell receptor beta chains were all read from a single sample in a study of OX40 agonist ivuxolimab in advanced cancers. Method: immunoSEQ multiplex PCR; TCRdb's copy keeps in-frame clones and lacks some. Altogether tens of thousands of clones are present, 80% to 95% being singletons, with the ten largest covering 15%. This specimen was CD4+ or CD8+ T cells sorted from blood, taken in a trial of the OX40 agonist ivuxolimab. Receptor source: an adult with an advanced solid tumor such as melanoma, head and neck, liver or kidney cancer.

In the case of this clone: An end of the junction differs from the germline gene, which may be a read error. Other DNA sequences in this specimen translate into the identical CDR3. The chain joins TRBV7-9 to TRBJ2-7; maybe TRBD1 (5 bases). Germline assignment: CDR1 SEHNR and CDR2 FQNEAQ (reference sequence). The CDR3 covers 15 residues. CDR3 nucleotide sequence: TGCGCCAGCAGCCCCCAACGCCAGGGCTCCTACGAGCAGTACTTC. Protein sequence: CASSPQRQGSYEQYF.

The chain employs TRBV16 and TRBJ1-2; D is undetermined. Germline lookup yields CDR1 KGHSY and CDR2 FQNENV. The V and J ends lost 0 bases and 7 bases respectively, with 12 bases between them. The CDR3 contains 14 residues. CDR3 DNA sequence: TGTGCCAGCAGCCAATCCCTTCTCGGGTTTGGCTACACCTTC. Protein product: CASSQSLLGFGYTF.

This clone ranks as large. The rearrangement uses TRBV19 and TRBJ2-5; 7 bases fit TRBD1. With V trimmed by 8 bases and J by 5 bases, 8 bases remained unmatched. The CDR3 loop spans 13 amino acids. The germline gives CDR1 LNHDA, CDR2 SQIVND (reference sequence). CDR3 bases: TGTGCCAGTGGAACAGGGGAACCCGAGACCCAGTACTTC. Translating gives CASGTGEPETQYF.